The 21 T cell receptor beta chains in this list originate from one sample, sequenced in a study of T cells in Graves' hyperthyroidism and ophthalmopathy. Researchers took RNA transcripts and amplified the TCR beta CDR3 regions from them. The TCR CDR3 was amplified in a first-round RT-PCR using the HTBI primer set. TCRdb itself ran the multiplex PCR reads through MiXCR, one entry per CDR3 protein. The sample shows around 500,000 distinct CDR3 sequences, about 20% of them seen only once. The specimen was blood. Receptors originate from a woman in her 70s with Graves' ophthalmopathy.

This clonotype was seen a few times. The chain links TRBV5-1 to TRBJ2-3; the D gene is possibly TRBD2 (5 bases). V dropped 4 bases and J dropped 4 bases, with 22 bases sitting between them. This CDR3 region has 17 residues. Germline V gene lookup returns CDR1 SGHRS and CDR2 YFSETQ. CDR3 in DNA: TGCGCCAGCAGCCTGGTTGGAGGCGGCCGTAGTGCAGATACGCAGTATTTT. Residues: CASSLVGGGRSADTQYF.

This clonotype was counted a few times. The V and J genes are TRBV19 and TRBJ1-5; TRBD1 might be the D (5 bases). V lost 4 bases to trimming and J lost 5 bases, with 12 bases between them. The CDR3 has 14 amino acids. From germline, CDR1 is LNHDA and CDR2 SQIVND (reference sequence). The CDR3 nucleotides are TGTGCCAGTAGTAATAGCGGGGGACATCAGCCCCAGCATTTT. Its protein is CASSNSGGHQPQHF.

The V gene is TRBV29-1, the J gene TRBJ1-4, with no clear D. CDR3 length: 14 residues. The V end was cut by 4 bases, the J end by 8 bases, with 17 bases between. Germline V gene lookup returns CDR1 SQVTM and CDR2 ANQGSEA. In nucleotides, the CDR3 is TGCAGCGTTGGGAGTATGGGAGTAAGGGAAAAACTGTTTTTT. Amino acids: CSVGSMGVREKLFF.

This clonotype was counted between two and nine times. The chain joins TRBV6-1 to TRBJ1-2; D remains ambiguous. The CDR3 covers 14 residues. CDR1 is MNHNS and CDR2 is SASEGT in the germline V gene. Between the trimmed V and J ends, which lost 8 bases and 3 bases, there was a span of 16 bases. The DNA for the CDR3 is TGTGCCAGCCTCGATCGTCCGGTCTACTATGGCTACACCTTC. Residues: CASLDRPVYYGYTF.

This clonotype has a count of ten or more. The J gene is TRBJ2-4, the V gene TRBV2, with 11 bases fitting TRBD2. V lost 6 bases to trimming and J lost 1 base; unmatched junction nucleotides: 11. Germline values: CDR1 SNHLY, CDR2 FYNNEI. The CDR3 has 18 amino acids. For the CDR3, the DNA is TGTGCCAGCAGGCCACCCCCACTAGCGGGAGTGGCCAAAAACATTCAGTACTTC. This gives the protein CASRPPPLAGVAKNIQYF.

This clonotype was counted ten times or more. The chain recombines TRBV6-1 with TRBJ2-1, with D possibly matching TRBD1 (5 bases). The CDR3 contains 13 residues. CDR1 MNHNS and CDR2 SASEGT come from the germline V gene. Trimming took 8 bases from V and 5 from J, leaving 13 bases between them. This CDR3 reads CASGAGSHNEQFF. For the CDR3, the DNA is TGTGCCAGCGGGGCAGGGTCCCACAATGAGCAGTTCTTC.

CDR3 loop: CASSLRKTSGDYEQYF. The CDR3 DNA follows: TGTGCCAGCAGCTTGAGGAAGACTAGCGGGGACTACGAGCAGTACTTC. V and J are TRBV7-9 and TRBJ2-7; TRBD2 matches 11 bases. With V trimmed by 3 bases and J by 3 bases, 7 bases remained unmatched. CDR3 length equals 16 residues. Germline V CDR1 and CDR2: SEHNR, FQNEAQ (reference sequence).

This clonotype was counted at least ten times. This chain joins TRBV12-3 or TRBV12-4 and TRBJ1-2, with a tentative D call TRBD1 (6 bases). The CDR3 loop spans 13 amino acids. The V and J ends lost 7 bases and 4 bases respectively, with 13 bases between them. The CDR3 is CASTSTGLYGYTF. CDR3 coding DNA: TGTGCCAGCACCTCGACAGGACTCTATGGCTACACCTTC.

This clonotype was seen more than once but under ten times. The rearrangement uses TRBV10-3 and TRBJ2-3, with 15 positions matching TRBD2. Germline V gene sequence: CDR1 ENHRY, CDR2 SYGVKD. The J segment lost 2 bases and the V segment lost 4 bases, leaving 4 bases of the junction unmatched. The CDR3 length is 17 residues. Here the CDR3 DNA reads TGTGCCATCAGTGGGGGACTAGCGGGAGGATCCACAGATACGCAGTATTTT. The encoded protein is CAISGGLAGGSTDTQYF.

The genes are TRBV6-2 or TRBV6-3 and TRBJ1-3; D is possibly TRBD1 (5 bases). The V end was cut by 6 bases, the J end by 0 bases, with 18 bases between. This CDR3 region has 17 residues. CDR1 and CDR2 from the germline V gene are MNHEY and SVGEGT. CDR3 bases: TGTGCCAGCAGACGTCCCGGGACGCGTAGCTCTGGAAACACCATATATTTT. It translates to CASRRPGTRSSGNTIYF.

This clonotype was seen at least ten times. The chain recombines TRBV7-9 with TRBJ2-7; D is unclear. V was pared by 4 bases and J by 6 bases, with 10 bases between. The CDR3 is 12 amino acids. Germline V gives CDR1 SEHNR, CDR2 FQNEAQ (reference sequence). Here the CDR3 DNA reads TGTGCCAGCAGCTACTGGCTCGGCGAGCAGTACTTC. Translating gives CASSYWLGEQYF.

Ten or more counts support this clonotype. The rearrangement uses TRBV12-3 or TRBV12-4 and TRBJ2-1; D may be TRBD1 or TRBD2 (5 bases each). The CDR3 length is 11 residues. Trimming removed 8 bases from V and 7 bases from J, with 9 bases in between. CDR3 sequence reads: CASWDGNEQFF. CDR3 in DNA: TGTGCCAGCTGGGACGGAAATGAGCAGTTCTTC.

This clonotype was picked up a small number of times. The chain uses TRBV6-1 and TRBJ1-6; TRBD1 might be the D (5 bases). CDR1 and CDR2 from the germline V gene are MNHNS and SASEGT. V lost 8 bases to trimming and J lost 8 bases, with 22 bases between them. The CDR3 has 16 residues. The DNA of the CDR3 is TGTGCCAGCCGGATTTGGCAGGGTAGCCTTGATTCACCCCTCCACTTT. Protein sequence: CASRIWQGSLDSPLHF.

The CDR3: CASSFSTSRGETQYF. In DNA, the CDR3 is TGTGCCAGCAGCTTCAGTACCTCGCGCGGAGAGACCCAGTACTTC. The genes are TRBV11-1 and TRBJ2-5; D unclear. This CDR3 region has 15 residues. Germline-derived CDR1 and CDR2 are SGHAT and FQDESV (reference sequence). Trimming shortened V by 3 bases and J by 4 bases, and 15 bases separated the two germline ends. The entire variable domain, with the rest obtained from reference TRBV11-1 and TRBJ2-5, is as follows: EAEVAQSPRYKITEKSQAVAFWCDPISGHATLYWYRQILGQGPELLVQFQDESVVDDSQLPKDRFSAERLKGVDSTLKIQPAELGDSAMYLCASSFSTSRGETQYFGPGTRLLVL.

The chain uses TRBV20-1 and TRBJ2-1, with D maybe TRBD2 (7 bases). CDR3 size: 16 residues. CDR1 DFQATT and CDR2 SNEGSKA come from the germline V gene (reference sequence). Trimming shortened V by 6 bases and J by 6 bases, and 24 bases separated the two germline ends. CDR3 protein: CSAPGGSGRGGNEQFF. For the CDR3, the DNA is TGCAGTGCCCCGGGAGGTTCAGGGAGGGGGGGCAATGAGCAGTTCTTC.

This clonotype was seen many times. The V call is TRBV2, the J call TRBJ2-7; 8 bases align to TRBD2. Unmatched junction bases numbered 2, after V lost 7 bases and J lost 3 bases. The CDR3 has 12 residues. Germline V lookup: CDR1 SNHLY, CDR2 FYNNEI. CDR3 in DNA: TGTGCCAGCACCAGCGGGAGCTACGAGCAGTACTTC. Protein: CASTSGSYEQYF.

The chain carries TRBV12-3 or TRBV12-4 and TRBJ2-3, with D perhaps matching TRBD1 or TRBD2 (6 bases each). The CDR3 totals 13 residues. Trimming took 3 bases from V and 5 from J, leaving 9 bases between them. The CDR3 spells CASSFRGEDTQYF. Here the CDR3 DNA reads TGTGCCAGCAGTTTTAGGGGGGAAGATACGCAGTATTTT.

This clonotype has more than one count but fewer than ten. The gene calls are TRBV6-1 and TRBJ1-1; 8 nucleotides line up with TRBD1. Germline CDR1 MNHNS, CDR2 SASEGT. The CDR3 is made up of 14 amino acids. The ends lost 5 bases at V and 4 bases at J; junction bases unmatched: 6. CDR3 sequence (DNA): TGTGCCAGCAGTTCCCTTACAGGGGGCACTGAAGCTTTCTTT. Protein sequence: CASSSLTGGTEAFF.

A few counts support this clonotype. The V and J genes are TRBV7-8 and TRBJ2-1; no clear D. Germline-derived CDR1 and CDR2 are SGHVS and FQNEAQ. The CDR3 loop spans 15 amino acids. V gave up 5 bases and J gave up 6 bases, with 17 bases separating them. Here the CDR3 DNA reads TGTGCCAGCAGCCCCGATGAGCAGGCGACCAATGAGCAGTTCTTC. The encoded protein is CASSPDEQATNEQFF.

In this sample, this clonotype turned up many times. The chain employs TRBV2 and TRBJ2-3; D is unclear. The CDR3 length is 13 residues. From germline, CDR1 is SNHLY and CDR2 FYNNEI. The V end was cut by 4 bases, the J end by 4 bases, with 9 bases between. The CDR3 is CASSAESADTQYF. The CDR3 region has the DNA TGTGCCAGCAGTGCGGAGTCCGCAGATACGCAGTATTTT.

The rearrangement joins TRBV9 to TRBJ2-3; 8 bases are a match to TRBD2. Germline loops: CDR1 SGDLS, CDR2 YYNGEE. V was clipped by 10 bases and J by 1 base; unmatched bases: 8. The CDR3 has 14 residues. CDR3 in amino acids: CASGAGGGTDTQYF. The CDR3 nucleotides are TGTGCCTCAGGGGCGGGAGGCGGCACAGATACGCAGTATTTT.